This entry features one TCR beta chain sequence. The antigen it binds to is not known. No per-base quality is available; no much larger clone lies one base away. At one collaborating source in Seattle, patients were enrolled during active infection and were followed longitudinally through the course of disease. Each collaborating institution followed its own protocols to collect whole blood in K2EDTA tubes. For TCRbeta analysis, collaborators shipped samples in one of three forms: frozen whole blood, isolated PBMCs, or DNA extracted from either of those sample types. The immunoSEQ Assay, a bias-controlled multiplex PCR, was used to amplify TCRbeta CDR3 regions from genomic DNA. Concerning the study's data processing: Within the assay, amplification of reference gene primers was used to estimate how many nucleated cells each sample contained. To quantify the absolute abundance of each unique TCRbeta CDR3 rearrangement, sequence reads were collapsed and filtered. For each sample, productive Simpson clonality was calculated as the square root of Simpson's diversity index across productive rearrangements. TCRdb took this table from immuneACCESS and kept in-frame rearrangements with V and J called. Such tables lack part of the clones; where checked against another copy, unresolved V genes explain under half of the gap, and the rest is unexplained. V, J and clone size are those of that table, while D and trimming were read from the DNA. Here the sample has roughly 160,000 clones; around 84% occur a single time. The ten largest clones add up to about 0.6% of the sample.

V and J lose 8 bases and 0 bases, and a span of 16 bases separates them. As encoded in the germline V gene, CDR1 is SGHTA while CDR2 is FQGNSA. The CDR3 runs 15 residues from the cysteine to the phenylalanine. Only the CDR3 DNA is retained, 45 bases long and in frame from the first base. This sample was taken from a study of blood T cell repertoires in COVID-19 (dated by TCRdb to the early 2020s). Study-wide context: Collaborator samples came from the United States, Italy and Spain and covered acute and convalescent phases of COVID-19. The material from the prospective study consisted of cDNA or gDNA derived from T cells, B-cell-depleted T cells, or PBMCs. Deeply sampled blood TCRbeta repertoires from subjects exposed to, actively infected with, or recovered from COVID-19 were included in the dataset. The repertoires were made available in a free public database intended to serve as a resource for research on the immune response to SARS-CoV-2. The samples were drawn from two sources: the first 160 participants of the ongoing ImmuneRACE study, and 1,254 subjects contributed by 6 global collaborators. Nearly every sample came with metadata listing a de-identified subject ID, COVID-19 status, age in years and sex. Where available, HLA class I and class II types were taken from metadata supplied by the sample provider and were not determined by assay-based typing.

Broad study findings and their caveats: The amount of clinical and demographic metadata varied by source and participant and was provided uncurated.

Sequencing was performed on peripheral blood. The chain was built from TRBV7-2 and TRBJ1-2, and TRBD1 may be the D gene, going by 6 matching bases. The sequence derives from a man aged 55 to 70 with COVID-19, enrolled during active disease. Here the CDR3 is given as CASERGGRSNYGYTF. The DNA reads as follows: TGTGCCAGCGAAAGGGGGGGGCGATCTAACTATGGCTACACCTTC.